This TCR beta chain stems from a study of human T cells and chemical hapten exposure. Study-wide results and limits: Among expanded TCRs, significantly more large CDR3 similarity clusters formed than among controls.

The library tagged each cDNA molecule with unique molecular identifiers. Using its own MiXCR run on the RACE reads, TCRdb lists one record per CDR3 protein. The sample contains approximately 340,000 distinct CDR3 sequences, around 7% of which appear only once. This clonotype was counted ten times or more. Its matching antigen is unknown. The time point was: patch test 1, 2 weeks after DPC sensitization. Treatment described: therapeutic diphenylcyclopropenone sensitization with weekly scalp DPC. V lost 0 bases and J lost 4, with 9 bases in between. In germline, CDR1 is LNHNV, CDR2 YYDKDF (reference sequence). The CDR3 length is 14 residues.

The specimen comprised whole blood, sampled in connection with sensitization to the hapten diphenylcyclopropenone (DPC). The source is a woman aged 18-29 years with alopecia areata. Some clones in this sample may be carry-over from other donors' samples. The gene calls are TRBV15 and TRBJ1-2; D gene uncertain. The CDR3 sequence: CATSRDRRAYGYTF. The CDR3 nucleotides are TGTGCCACCAGCAGAGATAGGAGGGCCTATGGCTACACCTTC.